This TCR beta chain appears in the sequencing data of a study of T-cell reconstitution after alpha-beta-depleted transplantation in children. General study findings and limits: A year had passed since transplant, and T-cell counts and diversity by then came mostly from newly produced T cells. Elevated TCRbeta diversity at day 60 was traced, in some patients, to surviving recipient T cells and thymic progenitors. Several hundred rapidly expanded clones from non-depleted graft cells reportedly supplied alpha-beta T cells about two months post-transplant.

The sample holds many counts of this clonotype. Its specificity is unknown. Unique molecular identifiers tagged the TCRbeta library. TCRdb called the PCR reads again in MiXCR, with one record for every CDR3 protein. The sample holds approximately 290,000 distinct CDR3 sequences, roughly 12% seen once. The CDR3 sequence is 12 residues long. Trimming took off 1 base at V and 6 bases at J, with 6 bases between the two ends. In germline, CDR1 is KGHSH, CDR2 LQKENI. The clonotype comes from a male patient between 2 and 15 years old who had a stem cell transplant for chronic granulomatous disease, so the T cells may come from the graft donor. The chain has TRBV18 and TRBJ1-1; TRBD1 is a possible D gene (6 bases). The sample consisted of peripheral blood, taken 180 days after TCRalphabeta/CD19-depleted stem cell transplant. The CDR3 protein is CASSPQGAEAFF. For the CDR3, the DNA is TGTGCCAGCTCACCACAGGGGGCTGAAGCTTTCTTT.